This TCR beta chain is from a study of shared clonotypes between healthy human individuals. Whole-study context: Ranging from 18 to 49 in age, donors were two women and a few men.

CDR1 LNHDA and CDR2 SQIVND come from the germline V gene (reference sequence). This CDR3 spans 18 amino acids. The trim removed 5 bases at V and 1 base at J, leaving 12 bases unmatched. Whole-study findings and limits: Naive CD4 clonotypes were shared across several donors at around 5.4%.

Assay runs were performed at deep level. Sorted-subset replicate PCRs used about 180 ng DNA, approximately 30,000 T cell genomes. The table came from immunoSEQ multiplex PCR; TCRdb's copy has only in-frame clones and leaves some out. In the table there are approximately 2.1 million clones, 85% to 95% of which are singletons. In the case of this clone: As yet, its antigen is unknown.

The sequence derives from a man younger than 35 in good health. Some clones in this sample may be carry-over from other donors' samples. Sample: naive CD4+ T cells from PBMCs. Described subset: CD45RA+ positively selected. J is TRBJ2-3 and V is TRBV19; 10 bases match TRBD2. CDR3: CASSPRGLAGAGTDTQYF. In nucleotides, the CDR3 is TGTGCCAGTAGTCCCCGAGGCCTAGCGGGAGCTGGCACAGATACGCAGTATTTT. Complete variable domain (other parts from reference TRBV19 and TRBJ2-3): DGGITQSPKYLFRKEGQNVTLSCEQNLNHDAMYWYRQDPGQGLRLIYYSQIVNDFQKGDIAEGYSVSREKKESFPLTVTSAQKNPTAFYLCASSPRGLAGAGTDTQYFGPGTRLTVL.